This T cell receptor beta chain was identified during a study of control samples from healthy donors and cancer patients. Assay used: immunoSEQ multiplex PCR; TCRdb lists only in-frame clones, some missing. The sample includes approximately 87,000 clones, approximately 90% of them seen just once. Germline assignment: CDR1 SGHTA and CDR2 FQGNSA. This CDR3 region has 17 residues. Germline trimming cut 1 base from V and 0 bases from J; bases unmatched to any gene: 5. The specimen was blood. This receptor was obtained from a woman aged 45-65 years in good health. J is TRBJ2-2 and V is TRBV7-2; 7 nucleotides match TRBD1. This CDR3 reads CASSLVGTASNTGELFF. The CDR3, as DNA: TGTGCCAGCAGCTTAGTCGGGACAGCTTCGAACACCGGGGAGCTGTTTTTT. The entire variable domain, with the rest obtained from reference TRBV7-2 and TRBJ2-2, is as follows: GAGVSQSPSNKVTEKGKDVELRCDPISGHTALYWYRQSLGQGLEFLIYFQGNSAPDKSGLPSDRFSAERTGGSVSTLTIQRTQQEDSAVYLCASSLVGTASNTGELFFGEGSRLTVL.